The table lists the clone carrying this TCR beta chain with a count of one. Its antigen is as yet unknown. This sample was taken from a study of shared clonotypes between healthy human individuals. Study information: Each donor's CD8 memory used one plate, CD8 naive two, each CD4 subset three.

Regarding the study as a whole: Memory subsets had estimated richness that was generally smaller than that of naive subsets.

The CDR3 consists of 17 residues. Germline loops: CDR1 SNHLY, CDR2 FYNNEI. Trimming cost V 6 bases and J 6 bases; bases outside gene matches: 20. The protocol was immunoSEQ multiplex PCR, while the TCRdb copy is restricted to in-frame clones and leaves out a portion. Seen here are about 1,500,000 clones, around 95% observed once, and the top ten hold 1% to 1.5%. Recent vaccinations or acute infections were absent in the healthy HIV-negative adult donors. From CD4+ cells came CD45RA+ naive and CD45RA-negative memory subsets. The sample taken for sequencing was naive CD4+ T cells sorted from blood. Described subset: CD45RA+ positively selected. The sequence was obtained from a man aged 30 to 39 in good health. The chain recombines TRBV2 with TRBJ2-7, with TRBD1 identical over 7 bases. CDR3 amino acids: CASSGGLGAGAGGEQYF. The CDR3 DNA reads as TGTGCCAGCAGCGGCGGGCTGGGGGCAGGAGCAGGGGGCGAGCAGTACTTC.